The sequence of this T cell receptor (beta chain) was determined in a study of blood T cell repertoires in COVID-19. Overall study: Acute and convalescent COVID-19 specimens originated in the United States, Italy and Spain. Sources were T cells, B-cell-depleted T cells, or PBMCs; the material itself was cDNA or gDNA.

In the study's own analysis: By means of reference gene primer amplification, nucleated cell counts were estimated. Profiling relied on immunoSEQ multiplex PCR, and the TCRdb table lists in-frame clones only, not all of them. V and J calls and clone size are those listed in that table; D and trimming were worked out from the DNA. The sample shows 170,000 or so clones, about 86% of them seen only once. The sequenced material came from peripheral blood. This sequence was found in a man aged 45 to 65 with active or convalescent COVID-19.

The CDR3 coding sequence is TGTGCCAGCGGAAGACAGGGCGTTTTCGGAAAGAGCACAGATACGCAGTATTTT. Amino acid sequence: CASGRQGVFGKSTDTQYF. The chain has TRBV28 and TRBJ2-3; 7 nucleotides align to TRBD1. The CDR3 sequence is 18 residues long. Germline CDR1 is MDHEN and CDR2 is SYDVKM. After removal of 8 bases from V and 0 bases from J, the junction contained 17 bases not matched to a gene.